The clone carrying this TCR beta chain has only a few counts. The antigen remains unidentified. The source of the sample is a study of blood T cells in healthy people across ages. The CDR3 consists of 13 residues. The ends were cut back, 6 bases at V and 6 bases at J, with 13 bases in the middle. Germline V gene lookup returns CDR1 MNHEY and CDR2 SMNVEV (reference sequence). A sample-barcoded 5' primer and a J-beta primer mix were used in a second PCR of about 7 to 12 cycles. One entry per CDR3 protein, called by TCRdb with MiXCR from the 5' RACE reads. The sample yields some 1.4 million distinct CDR3 sequences, approximately 40% seen once. Study conclusions and caveats: Diversity of TCR beta per million T cells declined in a roughly linear way with age.

Material for sequencing was blood. V usage is TRBV27 and J usage is TRBJ2-3; tentative D call: TRBD2 (5 bases). This TCR was sampled from a woman between 18 and 29 years old in good health. In DNA form, the CDR3 reads TGTGCCAGCAGGATAGCGTCTGCGGATACGCAGTATTTT. Translating gives CASRIASADTQYF.